This T cell receptor (beta chain) was recorded in a study of T cell repertoires in cytomegalovirus infection. Across the study: CMV infection and matching HLA type were both indicated by public TCR beta signatures.

MiXCR was run by TCRdb on the reads, yielding one entry per CDR3 protein. Of about 900,000 distinct CDR3 sequences listed, roughly 31% are singletons. Broader study findings: What dominated the ex vivo response were HLA-C-restricted CMV-specific TCR beta clonotypes.

The CDR3 length is 14 residues. Germline assignment: CDR1 SEHNR and CDR2 FQNEAQ (reference sequence). V gave up 7 bases and J gave up 3 bases; unmatched junction bases: 5. To note about this clonotype: Its cognate antigen is unknown.

The TCR comes from a human donor in good health (CMV status not recorded). Some clones in this sample may be carry-over from other donors' samples. Sequences were derived from cultured CD8+ T cells from PBMCs, sampled from culture after CMV antigen stimulation. V and J are TRBV7-9 and TRBJ2-1; 8 bases map to TRBD2. The CDR3 protein is CASTPGGDYNEQFF. The CDR3 bases are TGTGCCAGCACCCCGGGGGGGGACTACAATGAGCAGTTCTTC.